One and the same sample provided the 2 T cell receptor beta chains below, sequenced in a study of beta chain features in type 1 diabetes. The sequenced template was cDNA made from the entire isolated RNA. Some clones are missing from TCRdb's copy, which holds only in-frame ones; the method was immunoSEQ multiplex PCR. The top ten clones hold 0.015% to 0.017% of a sample with around 300,000 clones, around 16% of them seen once. Study-level points and caveats: TCRB CDR3s were moderately but significantly shorter in Type 1 diabetes patients in all four CD4+ subsets.

No antigen is known for these receptors. Sequenced material: naive CD4+ T cells from blood. All receptors derive from a man between 18 and 35 years old with type 1 diabetes.

The J gene is TRBJ2-2, the V gene TRBV6-6, with TRBD2 as a possible D gene (6 bases). V was trimmed by 6 bases and J by 3 bases, leaving 11 bases between them. This CDR3 is built from 14 residues. From germline, CDR1 is MNHNY and CDR2 SVGAGI (reference sequence). In DNA form, the CDR3 reads TGTGCCAGCAGCCCCAGGGAGGACACCGGGGAGCTGTTTTTT. Protein product: CASSPREDTGELFF.

The chain joins TRBV7-2 to TRBJ2-3; 9 bases map to TRBD2. The CDR3 totals 16 residues. The germline V gene encodes CDR1 SGHTA and CDR2 FQGNSA. With 2 bases clipped from V and 5 bases from J, the junction kept 8 bases outside the gene matches. The CDR3: CASSLHSGRLIDTQYF. The CDR3 nucleotides read TGTGCCAGCAGCTTACATAGCGGGAGACTGATAGATACGCAGTATTTT.